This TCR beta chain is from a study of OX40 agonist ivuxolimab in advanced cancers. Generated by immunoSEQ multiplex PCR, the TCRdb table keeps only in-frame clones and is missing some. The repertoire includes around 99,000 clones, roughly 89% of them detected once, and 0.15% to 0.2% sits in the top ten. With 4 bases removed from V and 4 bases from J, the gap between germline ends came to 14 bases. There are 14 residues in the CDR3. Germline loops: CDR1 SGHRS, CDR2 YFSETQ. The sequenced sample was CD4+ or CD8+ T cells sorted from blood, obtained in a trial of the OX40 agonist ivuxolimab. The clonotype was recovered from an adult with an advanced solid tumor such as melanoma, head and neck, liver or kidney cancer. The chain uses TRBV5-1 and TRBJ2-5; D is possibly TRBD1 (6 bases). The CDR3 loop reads CASSQGMGSETQYF. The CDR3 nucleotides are TGCGCCAGCAGCCAGGGGATGGGCTCAGAGACCCAGTACTTC. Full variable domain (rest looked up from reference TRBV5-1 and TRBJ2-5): KAGVTQTPRYLIKTRGQQVTLSCSPISGHRSVSWYQQTPGQGLQFLFEYFSETQRNKGNFPGRFSGRQFSNSRSEMNVSTLELGDSALYLCASSQGMGSETQYFGPGTRLLVL.